What follows are 7 T cell receptor beta chains derived from one specimen sequenced in a study of Graves' ophthalmopathy and Graves' hyperthyroidism. TCR beta CDR3 amplification used RNA transcripts. HTBI primers served in a first-round RT-PCR, which a second-round multiplex PCR followed. TCRdb re-called the multiplex PCR reads with MiXCR, one entry per CDR3 protein. This table holds 740,000 or so distinct CDR3 sequences, 40% found once. The sequenced material came from peripheral blood. These receptors all stem from an adult man with Graves' ophthalmopathy.

The rearrangement links TRBV10-3 to TRBJ2-7; 7 bases agree with TRBD2. V was clipped by 2 bases and J by 1 base; unmatched bases: 11. CDR1 and CDR2 from the germline V gene are ENHRY and SYGVKD. The CDR3 sequence is 17 residues long. This CDR3 is CAISEQAGTTPSYEQYF. The CDR3 nucleotides are TGTGCCATCAGTGAGCAAGCGGGGACTACACCTTCCTACGAGCAGTACTTC.

The chain combines TRBV10-3 with TRBJ2-3; D is perhaps TRBD1 (6 bases). Between the trimmed V and J ends, which lost 5 bases and 2 bases, there was a span of 14 bases. The CDR3 has 15 residues. Germline values: CDR1 ENHRY, CDR2 SYGVKD. CDR3 region: CAISPGVLTTDTQYF. The CDR3 nucleotides are TGTGCCATCAGTCCAGGGGTTCTGACCACAGATACGCAGTATTTT.

The chain has TRBV19 and TRBJ2-2; TRBD2 aligns across 14 bases. The CDR3 is 16 residues long. CDR1 is LNHDA, CDR2 SQIVND, per germline (reference sequence). The ends lost 6 bases at V and 7 bases at J; junction bases unmatched: 7. This CDR3 is CASSTGTSGRVGELFF. The CDR3 coding sequence is TGTGCCAGTAGCACCGGGACTAGCGGGAGAGTCGGGGAGCTGTTTTTT.

J is TRBJ1-5 and V is TRBV12-3 or TRBV12-4; the D gene is possibly TRBD1 (6 bases). The CDR3 contains 14 residues. V lost 4 bases, J lost 8 bases, and 15 bases lay in between. Here the CDR3 DNA reads TGTGCCAGCAGTTCCTCGACAGGAATTGAGCCCCAGCATTTT. It codes for CASSSSTGIEPQHF.

This clonotype turned up a few times. A read error may produce the germline difference seen at one junction end. The chain employs TRBV11-2 and TRBJ2-7; the D is unclear. CDR3 length: 13 amino acids. CDR1 SGHAT and CDR2 FQNNGV come from the germline V gene. CDR3 sequence (DNA): TGTGCCAGCAGCTCAACGGAACTCTACGAGCAATACTTC. As protein: CASSSTELYEQYF.

This clonotype came up a few times. The chain uses TRBV12-3 or TRBV12-4 and TRBJ1-1; TRBD1 matches 8 bases. The ends lost 9 bases at V and 2 bases at J; junction bases unmatched: 11. The CDR3 consists of 15 residues. The CDR3, as DNA: TGTGCCAGTATTCCTCCGACAGGGGTTAACACTGAAGCTTTCTTT. This sequence encodes CASIPPTGVNTEAFF.

Many counts were recorded for this clonotype. The chain combines TRBV29-1 with TRBJ2-7, with unresolved D. The CDR3 extends over 10 amino acids. In germline, CDR1 is SQVTM, CDR2 ANQGSEA. Trimming pared 5 bases from V and 4 bases from J, leaving 6 bases between. The CDR3, as DNA: TGCAGCGTTCTCACTTACGAGCAGTACTTC. This codes for CSVLTYEQYF.